The rows below give T cell receptor beta chains drawn from one sample of a study of T cell changes during pregnancy in multiple sclerosis. The method was immunoSEQ multiplex PCR; TCRdb's version includes in-frame clones alone and lacks a portion of them. The sample lists some 54,000 clones, 90% to 95% occurring once. The input for sequencing was peripheral blood, taken after pregnancy. The receptors come from a female donor with multiple sclerosis, enrolled in a pregnancy study. The CDR3 runs from the conserved cysteine through the conserved F or W. A D gene is named only where the DNA matches it firmly. Clone size is given for some rows only: seen once, a few or many times, or a class if the clone is expanded.

size: .
D: TRBD2
J: TRBJ2-1
V: TRBV11-3
DNA: TGTGCCAGCAGCTCGACAGAGCGGGAGATCCACAATGAGCAGTTCTTC
CDR3: CASSSTEREIHNEQFF

size: .
D: TRBD1
J: TRBJ2-7
V: TRBV5-4
DNA: TGTGCCAGCAGATCCGGGACAGGGGTGTACGAGCAGTACTTC
CDR3: CASRSGTGVYEQYF

size: .
D: TRBD1
J: TRBJ1-1
V: TRBV28
DNA: TGTGCCAGCAGTTCTAAAACAGGGGGAGCTTTCTTT
CDR3: CASSSKTGGAFF

size: .
D: .
J: TRBJ2-7
V: TRBV16
DNA: TGTGCCAGCAGCCAATATAACATTCACGAGCAGTACTTC
CDR3: CASSQYNIHEQYF

size: .
D: TRBD1
J: TRBJ1-4
V: TRBV5-1
DNA: TGCGCCAGCAGCCCCCGACAGGGAAGTGAAAAACTGTTTTTT
CDR3: CASSPRQGSEKLFF

size: .
D: .
J: TRBJ2-1
V: TRBV7-2
DNA: TGTGCCAGCAGCTCACAGGGGGGGATTGACAATGAGCAGTTCTTC
CDR3: CASSSQGGIDNEQFF

size: .
D: TRBD1
J: TRBJ1-5
V: TRBV5-1
DNA: TGCGCCAGCAGACCGGACAGGGAGAATCAGCCCCAGCATTTT
CDR3: CASRPDRENQPQHF

size: few
D: TRBD2
J: TRBJ2-1
V: TRBV9
DNA: TGTGCCAGCAGCCTGAGACCGGGGAGGGACGAGCAGTTCTTC
CDR3: CASSLRPGRDEQFF

size: .
D: TRBD2
J: TRBJ2-7
V: TRBV7-6
DNA: TGTGCCAGCAGCAGATCTAGCGGGGTAACCTACGAGCAGTACTTC
CDR3: CASSRSSGVTYEQYF

size: .
D: .
J: TRBJ2-7
V: TRBV9
DNA: TGTGCCAGCAGCGTGTCGACAGGAATCCACGAGCAGTACTTC
CDR3: CASSVSTGIHEQYF

size: .
D: TRBD2
J: TRBJ2-7
V: TRBV5-1
DNA: TGCGCCAGCAGAGGGCTAGCGGGAGGCTCCTACGAGCAGTACTTC
CDR3: CASRGLAGGSYEQYF

size: .
D: .
J: TRBJ1-3
V: TRBV7-6
DNA: TGTGCCAGCAGCTTAGAGCCCGACAAAGAGTCCTCTGGAAACACCATATATTTT
CDR3: CASSLEPDKESSGNTIYF

size: .
D: .
J: TRBJ2-5
V: TRBV29-1
DNA: TGCAGCGTCCGTACAGGGCTCCAAGAGACCCAGTACTTC
CDR3: CSVRTGLQETQYF

size: .
D: .
J: TRBJ2-7
V: TRBV11-2
DNA: TGTGCCAGCAGGAGGGAAGGGTTGAGTTCCGAGCAGTACTTC
CDR3: CASRREGLSSEQYF

size: .
D: TRBD2
J: TRBJ2-7
V: TRBV7-3
DNA: TGTGCCAGCAGCCGAACTAGCGGCGGCTCCTACGAGCAGTACTTC
CDR3: CASSRTSGGSYEQYF

size: .
D: TRBD2
J: TRBJ2-3
V: TRBV5-1
DNA: TGCGCCAGCAGCTTCGAGACTAGCGGCACAGATACGCAGTATTTT
CDR3: CASSFETSGTDTQYF

size: .
D: TRBD1
J: TRBJ1-1
V: TRBV19
DNA: TGTGCCAGTACCACCGTAACAGGGGCCACTGAAGCTTTCTTT
CDR3: CASTTVTGATEAFF

size: .
D: .
J: TRBJ2-7
V: TRBV7-2
DNA: TGTGCCAGCAGCTTAGGGGTAGCGGTCTACGAGCAGTACTTC
CDR3: CASSLGVAVYEQYF

size: .
D: .
J: TRBJ2-3
V: TRBV7-3
DNA: TGTGCCAGCAGCTTAATCGGGTCAGCCTCCACAGATACGCAGTATTTT
CDR3: CASSLIGSASTDTQYF

size: .
D: TRBD1
J: TRBJ1-1
V: TRBV4-3
DNA: TGCGCCAGCAGCCGAGACAGGGTTAACACTGAAGCTTTCTTT
CDR3: CASSRDRVNTEAFF

size: once
D: .
J: TRBJ2-7
V: TRBV27
DNA: TGTGCCAGCAGTCGACAACTGGGCTACGAGCAGTACTTC
CDR3: CASSRQLGYEQYF

size: .
D: TRBD1
J: TRBJ1-5
V: TRBV11-2
DNA: TGTGCCAGCAGCCTTAGTGGGACAGGGGCGACCCAGCATTTT
CDR3: CASSLSGTGATQHF

size: .
D: .
J: TRBJ1-3
V: TRBV15
DNA: TGTGCCACCAGCAGACGCCCCGGAGATGGAAACACCATATATTTT
CDR3: CATSRRPGDGNTIYF

size: few
D: .
J: TRBJ1-1
V: TRBV11-2
DNA: TGTGCCAGCAGCTTACGGTTCGCTGAAGCTTTCTTT
CDR3: CASSLRFAEAFF

size: .
D: TRBD2
J: TRBJ2-2
V: TRBV6-4
DNA: TGTGCCAGCAGTGGCGGGGGGTCCACCAAGAACACCGGGGAGCTGTTTTTT
CDR3: CASSGGGSTKNTGELFF

size: .
D: .
J: TRBJ1-3
V: TRBV4-2
DNA: TGTGCCAGCAGCCCGGGCCCCACAGGGATGGCTGGAAACACCATATATTTT
CDR3: CASSPGPTGMAGNTIYF

size: .
D: TRBD1
J: TRBJ2-3
V: TRBV10-3
DNA: TGTGCCATCAGTGGGGAGGACAGGGACACAGATACGCAGTATTTT
CDR3: CAISGEDRDTDTQYF

size: .
D: TRBD2
J: TRBJ2-2
V: TRBV29-1
DNA: TGCAGCGTTCGAGATGGGCTAGCGGAGATCGGGGAGCTGTTTTTT
CDR3: CSVRDGLAEIGELFF

size: once
D: TRBD1
J: TRBJ2-7
V: TRBV28
DNA: TGTGCCAGCAGTAAAAGACAGGGTATTTGGTACGAGCAGTACTTC
CDR3: CASSKRQGIWYEQYF

size: .
D: TRBD1
J: TRBJ2-7
V: TRBV4-3
DNA: TGCGCCAGCAGCCAAGATAGGGGACAGGGTAGCGAGCAGTACTTC
CDR3: CASSQDRGQGSEQYF

size: .
D: TRBD1
J: TRBJ2-5
V: TRBV4-3
DNA: TGCGCCAGCAGCCACGGGACAGGGGATAAAGAGACCCAGTACTTC
CDR3: CASSHGTGDKETQYF

size: .
D: TRBD1
J: TRBJ2-2
V: TRBV6-5
DNA: TGTGCCAGCAGTTACTCCGAAAGACAGGGCACCGGGGAGCTGTTTTTT
CDR3: CASSYSERQGTGELFF

size: .
D: TRBD2
J: TRBJ2-3
V: TRBV18
DNA: TGTGCCAGCTCACCACCGAGAACTAGCGGGAACTTAAACGCAGATACGCAGTATTTT
CDR3: CASSPPRTSGNLNADTQYF

size: .
D: TRBD1
J: TRBJ2-3
V: TRBV5-4
DNA: TGTGCCAGCACAGGACAGGGCCCAGATACGCAGTATTTT
CDR3: CASTGQGPDTQYF

size: .
D: .
J: TRBJ1-2
V: TRBV6-6
DNA: TGTGCCAGCAGTTCCCAGGGATCTGGCTATGGCTACACCTTC
CDR3: CASSSQGSGYGYTF

size: few
D: TRBD1
J: TRBJ1-4
V: TRBV19
DNA: TGTGCCAGTAGTATGGGGACAGGGGTCGGTGAAAAACTGTTTTTT
CDR3: CASSMGTGVGEKLFF

size: .
D: TRBD2
J: TRBJ2-3
V: TRBV19
DNA: TGTGCCAGTAGTATCCTCGGGTCTAGCGGAAACTCAGATACGCAGTATTTT
CDR3: CASSILGSSGNSDTQYF

size: .
D: .
J: TRBJ2-5
V: TRBV19
DNA: TGTGCCAGTAGTAACACAGGAGTTCCCCAAGAGACCCAGTACTTC
CDR3: CASSNTGVPQETQYF

size: .
D: .
J: TRBJ1-2
V: TRBV2
DNA: TGTGCCACGGGAAAAGGGAACTATGGCTACACCTTC
CDR3: CATGKGNYGYTF

size: .
D: TRBD2
J: TRBJ2-1
V: TRBV7-2
DNA: TGTGCCAGCAGCCGGCTGGTCGGGAGGTATATAATGAATGAGCAGTTCTTC
CDR3: CASSRLVGRYIMNEQFF